Each of the 5 T cell receptor beta chains below was sequenced from the same sample in a study of T-cell reconstitution after alpha-beta-depleted transplantation in children. As it was prepared, the TCRbeta library received unique molecular identifiers. TCRdb analysed the PCR reads with MiXCR anew, one entry per CDR3 protein. The sample records around 300,000 distinct CDR3 sequences, around a tenth being singletons. The sequenced sample was peripheral blood, obtained 180 days after TCRalphabeta/CD19-depleted stem cell transplant. Receptors originate from a male patient between 2 and 10 years old who had a stem cell transplant for chronic granulomatous disease, so the T cells may come from the graft donor.

The sample holds many counts of this clonotype. The genes are TRBV4-1 and TRBJ2-7, with TRBD1 identical over 8 bases. Germline CDR1 reads MGHRA; CDR2 reads YSYEKL. The CDR3 runs 18 residues. Trimming cost V 0 bases and J 0 bases; bases outside gene matches: 10. In DNA form, the CDR3 reads TGCGCCAGCAGCCAAGACCCCGAGGACAGGGAGAGCTCCTACGAGCAGTACTTC. Translated, it gives CASSQDPEDRESSYEQYF.

This clonotype was seen a few times. The V gene is TRBV18, the J gene TRBJ2-7; TRBD1 agrees at 8 bases. This CDR3 has 15 amino acids. After removal of 5 bases from V and 0 bases from J, the junction contained 6 bases not matched to a gene. From germline, CDR1 is KGHSH and CDR2 LQKENI. CDR3: CASSARDRCSYEQYF. CDR3 DNA sequence: TGTGCCAGCTCAGCCCGGGACAGGTGCTCCTACGAGCAGTACTTC.

As for this clonotype: This likely comes from a read error, as the CDR3 has no conserved phenylalanine or tryptophan at its end. The V and J genes are TRBV20-1 and TRBJ2-5, with no clear D. V lost 3 bases to trimming and J lost 5 bases, with 10 bases between them. This CDR3 contains 12 residues. Germline loops: CDR1 DFQATT, CDR2 SNEGSKA (reference sequence). The CDR3 sequence is CSARSRGETQYL. CDR3 DNA: TGCAGTGCTAGGTCCCGTGGGGAGACCCAGTACTTG.

This clonotype showed up many times. The chain joins TRBV7-3 to TRBJ2-1, with D hard to call. This CDR3 region has 16 residues. Trimming shortened V by 5 bases and J by 6 bases, and 20 bases separated the two germline ends. Germline V gene data show CDR1 as SGHTA and CDR2 as FQGTGA. As DNA, the CDR3 is TGTGCCAGCAGCGCATCCCGTGGCCTGGAACCCAATGAGCAGTTCTTC. As protein: CASSASRGLEPNEQFF. Together with reference TRBV7-3 and TRBJ2-1, the CDR3 gives the full variable domain: GAGVSQTPSNKVTEKGKYVELRCDPISGHTALYWYRQSLGQGPEFLIYFQGTGAADDSGLPNDRFFAVRPEGSVSTLKIQRTERGDSAVYLCASSASRGLEPNEQFFGPGTRLTVL.

At least ten counts were recorded for this clonotype. The chain employs TRBV5-1 and TRBJ2-5, with unresolved D. The CDR3 loop spans 13 amino acids. V dropped 0 bases and J dropped 5 bases, with 8 bases sitting between them. Germline loops: CDR1 SGHRS, CDR2 YFSETQ. DNA of the CDR3: TGCGCCAGCAGCTTGGGAAACCGGGAGACCCAGTACTTC. Its protein product is CASSLGNRETQYF.